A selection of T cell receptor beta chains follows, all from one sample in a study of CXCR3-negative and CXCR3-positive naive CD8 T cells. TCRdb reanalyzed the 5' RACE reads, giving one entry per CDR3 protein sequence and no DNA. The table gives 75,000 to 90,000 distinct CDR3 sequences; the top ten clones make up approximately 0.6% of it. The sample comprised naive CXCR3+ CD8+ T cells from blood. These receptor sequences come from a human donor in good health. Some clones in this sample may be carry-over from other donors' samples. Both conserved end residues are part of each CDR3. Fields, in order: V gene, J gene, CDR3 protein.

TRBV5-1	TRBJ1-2	CASSFRGQRGYTF
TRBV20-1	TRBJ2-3	CSARDEDRDTQYF
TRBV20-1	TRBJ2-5	CSAGRGEETQYF
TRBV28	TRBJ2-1	CASSSPSRVSSYNEQFF
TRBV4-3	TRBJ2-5	CASSQRQGGTQYF
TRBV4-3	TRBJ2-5	CASSQGRTGLGQETQYF
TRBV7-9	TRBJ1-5	CASSRTGYNQPQHF
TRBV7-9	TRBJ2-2	CASSFGTDFTGELFF
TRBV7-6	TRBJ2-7	CASSLGAGPGYEQYF
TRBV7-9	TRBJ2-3	CASDPGLGTAFTDTQYF
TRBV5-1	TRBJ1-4	CASSAGTGGEKLFF
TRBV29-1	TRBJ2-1	CSVEDPRESSYNEQFF
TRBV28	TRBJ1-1	CASSLRPENTEAFF
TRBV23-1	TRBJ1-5	CASRTDQPQHF
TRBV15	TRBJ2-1	CATSRVGTEQFF
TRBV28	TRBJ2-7	CASIHNPTFPYEQYF
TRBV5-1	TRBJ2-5	CASRRQGSGGQETQYF
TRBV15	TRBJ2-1	CATSRDYSSYNEQFF
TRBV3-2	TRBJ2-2	CASSADGELFF
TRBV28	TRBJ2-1	CASSSLRAGVSDEQFF
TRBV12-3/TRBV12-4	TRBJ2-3	CASSLSGGSLYF
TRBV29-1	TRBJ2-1	CSVQGTSGRAFDNEQFF
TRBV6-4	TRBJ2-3	CASSEVAESTDTQYF
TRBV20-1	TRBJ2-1	CSAPQGFTYNEQFF
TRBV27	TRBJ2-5	CASSPYDGEGETQYF
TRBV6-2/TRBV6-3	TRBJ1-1	CASSHPREGVTEAFF
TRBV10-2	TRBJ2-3	CASSDPQDSPNTDTQYF
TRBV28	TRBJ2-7	CASSLSGSGEQYF